The sequence of this TCR beta chain was determined in a study of blood T cell repertoires in COVID-19. V was cut by 2 bases and J by 2 bases, with 7 bases left in between. This CDR3 has 14 amino acids. Germline V gene lookup returns CDR1 SGHRS and CDR2 YFSETQ. Profiled with immunoSEQ multiplex PCR; TCRdb holds only in-frame clones, not every one. The sample has approximately 150,000 clones; 87% are singletons. The sequencing sample was made of peripheral blood. The TCR originated in a woman aged 50 to 65 with acute or convalescent COVID-19. This chain joins TRBV5-1 and TRBJ2-2; no reliable D call. The CDR3 bases are TGCGCCAGCAGCTTTTCAGGAAACACCGGGGAGCTGTTTTTT. Translating gives CASSFSGNTGELFF.